These T cell receptor beta chains were read from a single sample in a study of siplizumab effects on memory and regulatory T cells. Assay used: immunoSEQ multiplex PCR; TCRdb lists only in-frame clones, some missing. The sample shows tens of thousands of clones, 89% of them seen only once. Sequenced input: naive CD4+ T cells sorted from blood. These receptor sequences come from a human donor in good health. The CDR3 runs from the conserved cysteine through the conserved F or W. A D gene is named only where the DNA matches it firmly. Expanded clones are given a class, and other clones once, few, many or no size at all.

CDR3 DNA	CDR3 protein	clone size	D gene	V gene	J gene
TGTGCCAGCAGTGTCATAGCGGCCTACGAGCAGTACTTC	CASSVIAAYEQYF	few	NA	TRBV27	TRBJ2-7
TGTGCCAGTAGTGACGGGAATCAGCCCCAGCATTTT	CASSDGNQPQHF	NA	NA	TRBV19	TRBJ1-5
TGTGCCAGCAGGGATGGACAGGGACAAAACTATGGCTACACCTTC	CASRDGQGQNYGYTF	NA	TRBD1	TRBV6-1	TRBJ1-2
TGTGCCAGCAGTGACCGGGACAGGGGAAGCGGGGGCTTCTCAAGCGGTTGGGACGAGCAGTACTTC	CASSDRDRGSGGFSSGWDEQYF	NA	TRBD1	TRBV6-4	TRBJ2-7
TGCACCAGCAGCCATTTGCGGGAGGAAGGCGGGGAGCTGTTTTTT	CTSSHLREEGGELFF	NA	NA	TRBV1	TRBJ2-2
TGTGCCAGCAGCTTGGGAGCCCAGGTCACAGATACGCAGTATTTT	CASSLGAQVTDTQYF	NA	NA	TRBV5-6	TRBJ2-3
TGTGCCAGCAGCTTCAGCGCAACTAATGAAAAACTGTTTTTT	CASSFSATNEKLFF	NA	NA	TRBV7-2	TRBJ1-4
TGTGCCAGCAGCGTAGCTGGTCTAGCGGGATACAATGAGCAGTTCTTC	CASSVAGLAGYNEQFF	NA	TRBD2	TRBV9	TRBJ2-1
TGTGCCAGCAGCCCAGGCTATTCCTACGAGCAGTACTTC	CASSPGYSYEQYF	once	NA	TRBV7-9	TRBJ2-7
TGTGCCAGTAGTATAGATCGTAGAGGTAGCGGGAGTATTGAGCAGTTCTTC	CASSIDRRGSGSIEQFF	NA	TRBD2	TRBV19	TRBJ2-1
TGTGCCAGTCGGGGGGGCGGACGCACAGATACGCAGTATTTT	CASRGGGRTDTQYF	once	TRBD2	TRBV6-5	TRBJ2-3
TGTGCCAGCAGTTCCGGACCTAGGAGCTCCTACGAGCAGTACTTC	CASSSGPRSSYEQYF	NA	NA	TRBV6-5	TRBJ2-7
TGTGCCAGCAGCTTAGGGGGCTCTGGGGCCAACGTCCTGACTTTC	CASSLGGSGANVLTF	NA	NA	TRBV5-4	TRBJ2-6
TGTGCCAGCAGCTTGCACTCTGAAGCTTTCTTT	CASSLHSEAFF	NA	NA	TRBV5-6	TRBJ1-1
TGTGCCAGTGGGACCGGGACAGGGTCCCACGAGCAGTACTTC	CASGTGTGSHEQYF	NA	TRBD1	TRBV6-6	TRBJ2-7
TGTGCCAGCAGCCAGGGTTTCACGGTTTTCTCTGGAAACACCATATATTTT	CASSQGFTVFSGNTIYF	once	NA	TRBV14	TRBJ1-3
TGCGCCAGCAGCTTGGAAGGGACTCTAGCCAAAAACATTCAGTACTTC	CASSLEGTLAKNIQYF	NA	NA	TRBV5-1	TRBJ2-4
TGCAGCGTTGTGGGGGACAGGGAACAAGGCACTGAAGCTTTCTTT	CSVVGDREQGTEAFF	NA	TRBD1	TRBV29-1	TRBJ1-1
TGTGCCAGCAGTTTATCTGAAACCCAAGAGACCCAGTACTTC	CASSLSETQETQYF	NA	NA	TRBV28	TRBJ2-5
TGTGCCAGCAGGGTGCGGGGGACGTCCTACGAGCAGTACTTC	CASRVRGTSYEQYF	NA	TRBD2	TRBV2	TRBJ2-7
TGTGCCACCAGCAGAGATATCGTGGAGGCCGGGGAGCTGTTTTTT	CATSRDIVEAGELFF	NA	NA	TRBV15	TRBJ2-2
TGTGCCAGCAGCTCTCTAGCGGGGGAGGAGACCCAGTACTTC	CASSSLAGEETQYF	NA	TRBD2	TRBV11-2	TRBJ2-5
TGCGCCAGCAGCTTGCGCGACAGGGGGACCGACACTGAAGCTTTCTTT	CASSLRDRGTDTEAFF	NA	TRBD1	TRBV5-1	TRBJ1-1
TGTGCCAGCAGCTTGGTGGCGGCCCACGAGCAGTACTTC	CASSLVAAHEQYF	NA	NA	TRBV5-4	TRBJ2-7
TGCGCCAGCAGCTTGGGCGGGGAGGTTGACGAGCAGTACTTC	CASSLGGEVDEQYF	NA	NA	TRBV5-1	TRBJ2-7
TGCGCCAGCAGCCGAACAACCAGGGGGACCTACAATGAGCAGTTCTTC	CASSRTTRGTYNEQFF	NA	TRBD1	TRBV4-1	TRBJ2-1
TGTGCCAGCAGCTTGGAGGCCAGCTCCGCCAATGAGCAGTTCTTC	CASSLEASSANEQFF	NA	NA	TRBV5-4	TRBJ2-1
TGTGCCAGCAGTGCAATGACAGTAAGCAATCAGCCCCAGCATTTT	CASSAMTVSNQPQHF	few	NA	TRBV2	TRBJ1-5
TGTGCCAGCAGTACCCACAGGGAGACTAATGAAAAACTGTTTTTT	CASSTHRETNEKLFF	NA	NA	TRBV6-6	TRBJ1-4
TGTGCCAGCTCACCAGGTGTCTCCGTGGGGGGCACTGAAGCTTTCTTT	CASSPGVSVGGTEAFF	NA	NA	TRBV18	TRBJ1-1
TGTGCCACCAGCAGGGAATCCGGGACAAAGAATGAAAAACTGTTTTTT	CATSRESGTKNEKLFF	NA	NA	TRBV15	TRBJ1-4
TGTGCCATCAGTGAGTCGGAAGGACTAGCGGGGAAGACGAACACCGGGGAGCTGTTTTTT	CAISESEGLAGKTNTGELFF	NA	TRBD2	TRBV10-3	TRBJ2-2